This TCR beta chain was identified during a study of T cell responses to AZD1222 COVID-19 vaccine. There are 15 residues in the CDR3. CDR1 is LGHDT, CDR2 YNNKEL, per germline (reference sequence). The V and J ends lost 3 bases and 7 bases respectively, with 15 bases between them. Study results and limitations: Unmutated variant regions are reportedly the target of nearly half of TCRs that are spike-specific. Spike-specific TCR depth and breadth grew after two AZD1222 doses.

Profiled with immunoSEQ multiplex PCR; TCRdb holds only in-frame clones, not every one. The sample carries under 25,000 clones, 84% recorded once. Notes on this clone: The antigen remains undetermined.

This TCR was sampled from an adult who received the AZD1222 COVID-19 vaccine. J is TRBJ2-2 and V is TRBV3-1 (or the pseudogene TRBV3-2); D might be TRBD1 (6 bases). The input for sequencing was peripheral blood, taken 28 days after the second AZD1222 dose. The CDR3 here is CASSHEAGVNGELFF. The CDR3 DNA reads TGTGCCAGCAGCCACGAGGCAGGGGTGAACGGGGAGCTGTTTTTT.